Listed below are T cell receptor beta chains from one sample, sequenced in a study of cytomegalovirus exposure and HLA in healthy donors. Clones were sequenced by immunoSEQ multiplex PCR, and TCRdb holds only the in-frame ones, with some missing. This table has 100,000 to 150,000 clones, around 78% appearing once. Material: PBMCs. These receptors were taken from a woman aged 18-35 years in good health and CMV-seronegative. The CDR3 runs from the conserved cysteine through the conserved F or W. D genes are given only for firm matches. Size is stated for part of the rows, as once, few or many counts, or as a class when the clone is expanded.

cdr3_nt: TGTGCCAGCAGTTACGGACTAGCGGGAGCCTACGAGCAGTACTTC
cdr3_aa: CASSYGLAGAYEQYF
d_call: TRBD2
clone_size: -
j_call: TRBJ2-7
v_call: TRBV6-6

cdr3_nt: TGTGCCAGCAGCGTCTTCTACGAGCAGTACTTC
cdr3_aa: CASSVFYEQYF
d_call: -
clone_size: -
j_call: TRBJ2-7
v_call: TRBV7-9

cdr3_nt: TGTGCCAGTAGTATCACGGTGTCGTATGAGCAGTTCTTC
cdr3_aa: CASSITVSYEQFF
d_call: -
clone_size: -
j_call: TRBJ2-1
v_call: TRBV19

cdr3_nt: TGTGCCAGCAGTGTTCAACTAGCGGGGTACAATGAGCAGTTCTTC
cdr3_aa: CASSVQLAGYNEQFF
d_call: TRBD2
clone_size: -
j_call: TRBJ2-1
v_call: TRBV6-1

cdr3_nt: TGCGCCAGCAGCTTGGACAGGGGCTACGAGCAGTACTTC
cdr3_aa: CASSLDRGYEQYF
d_call: TRBD1
clone_size: once
j_call: TRBJ2-7
v_call: TRBV5-1

cdr3_nt: TGTGCCAGCAGTGAAGTCAGACAGTTGTTCTATGGCTACACCTTC
cdr3_aa: CASSEVRQLFYGYTF
d_call: -
clone_size: -
j_call: TRBJ1-2
v_call: TRBV2

cdr3_nt: TGTGCCAGCCCGAAGACCCCAGGGGACACTGAAGCTTTCTTT
cdr3_aa: CASPKTPGDTEAFF
d_call: -
clone_size: -
j_call: TRBJ1-1
v_call: TRBV2

cdr3_nt: TGTGCCATCAGTGTAAGCGGGCCCGGGAATGAGCAGTTCTTC
cdr3_aa: CAISVSGPGNEQFF
d_call: -
clone_size: -
j_call: TRBJ2-1
v_call: TRBV10-3

cdr3_nt: TGCAGCGTTCTGGGGTGGGGCCTGACAGATACGCAGTATTTT
cdr3_aa: CSVLGWGLTDTQYF
d_call: -
clone_size: -
j_call: TRBJ2-3
v_call: TRBV29-1

cdr3_nt: TGCGCCAGCAGTGACCCAAGACTAGCGCCAGATACGCAGTATTTT
cdr3_aa: CASSDPRLAPDTQYF
d_call: TRBD2
clone_size: -
j_call: TRBJ2-3
v_call: TRBV10-1

cdr3_nt: TGTGCCAGCTCACCATTGACTAGCGGGAGTACCGGGGAGCTGTTTTTT
cdr3_aa: CASSPLTSGSTGELFF
d_call: TRBD2
clone_size: -
j_call: TRBJ2-2
v_call: TRBV18

cdr3_nt: TGTGCCAGCAGTTCTCTACAGGGGCAAGTGGTCAATCAGCCCCAGCATTTT
cdr3_aa: CASSSLQGQVVNQPQHF
d_call: TRBD1
clone_size: -
j_call: TRBJ1-5
v_call: TRBV27

cdr3_nt: TGCGCCAGCAGCTGGTCGCAGGGGGCCGCCCCGGGGACCATATATTTT
cdr3_aa: CASSWSQGAAPGTIYF
d_call: TRBD1
clone_size: -
j_call: TRBJ1-3
v_call: TRBV5-1

cdr3_nt: TGCGCCAGCAGCCAAGATCCCTATTCAAGCTCCTATGGCTACACCTTC
cdr3_aa: CASSQDPYSSSYGYTF
d_call: -
clone_size: -
j_call: TRBJ1-2
v_call: TRBV4-1

cdr3_nt: TGTGCCAGCAGTTTACTAGCGGGAGTTGGAGATACGCAGTATTTT
cdr3_aa: CASSLLAGVGDTQYF
d_call: TRBD2
clone_size: -
j_call: TRBJ2-3
v_call: TRBV27

cdr3_nt: TGTGCCTGGAGTGTAAACAGGGGGCTAGGAGGCTACACCTTC
cdr3_aa: CAWSVNRGLGGYTF
d_call: TRBD1
clone_size: once
j_call: TRBJ1-2
v_call: TRBV30

cdr3_nt: TGTGCCAGCAGCTCCTCCCGGACAGGGGGTAAAGAGACCCAGTACTTC
cdr3_aa: CASSSSRTGGKETQYF
d_call: TRBD1
clone_size: once
j_call: TRBJ2-5
v_call: TRBV7-2

cdr3_nt: TGTGCCAGCAGTTCAGGGGAGCAATCCGGGGAGCTGTTTTTT
cdr3_aa: CASSSGEQSGELFF
d_call: -
clone_size: -
j_call: TRBJ2-2
v_call: TRBV2

cdr3_nt: TGTGCCAGCAGCCAAGATTTAGCAGGGAGGGAGTTAGATCAGCCCCAGCATTTT
cdr3_aa: CASSQDLAGRELDQPQHF
d_call: -
clone_size: -
j_call: TRBJ1-5
v_call: TRBV4-2

cdr3_nt: TGTGCCAGCAGGTTAACGGGGTATGCCGGCGGCTACACCTTC
cdr3_aa: CASRLTGYAGGYTF
d_call: -
clone_size: -
j_call: TRBJ1-2
v_call: TRBV5-6

cdr3_nt: TGCGCCAGCAGCTTGGTTGGGAGCCAACCCCTCCACTTT
cdr3_aa: CASSLVGSQPLHF
d_call: -
clone_size: -
j_call: TRBJ1-6
v_call: TRBV5-1

cdr3_nt: TGTGCCAGCGCCACCATGGTGGAGGCCGGGGAGCTGTTTTTT
cdr3_aa: CASATMVEAGELFF
d_call: -
clone_size: few
j_call: TRBJ2-2
v_call: TRBV6-5

cdr3_nt: TGTGCCTGGAGTACCGGACTAGCGGGAGGGGATGAGCAGTTCTTC
cdr3_aa: CAWSTGLAGGDEQFF
d_call: TRBD2
clone_size: -
j_call: TRBJ2-1
v_call: TRBV30

cdr3_nt: TGTGCCAGCAGTCGGACAGGGGATGCGAACACTGAAGCTTTCTTT
cdr3_aa: CASSRTGDANTEAFF
d_call: TRBD1
clone_size: -
j_call: TRBJ1-1
v_call: TRBV5-4

cdr3_nt: TGTGCCAGCAGTGGGACACAGGAGGGCGAGCAGTACTTC
cdr3_aa: CASSGTQEGEQYF
d_call: -
clone_size: -
j_call: TRBJ2-7
v_call: TRBV6-1

cdr3_nt: TGTGCCTGGAGTGTGCTAGGGGGCGCATCCTACGAGCAGTACTTC
cdr3_aa: CAWSVLGGASYEQYF
d_call: TRBD1
clone_size: -
j_call: TRBJ2-7
v_call: TRBV30

cdr3_nt: TGTGCCAGCAACAGACAGTTGAACACTGAAGCTTTCTTT
cdr3_aa: CASNRQLNTEAFF
d_call: -
clone_size: -
j_call: TRBJ1-1
v_call: TRBV6-1

cdr3_nt: TGTGCCAGCAGCTACGGGGGGGACCTCTATGGCTACACCTTC
cdr3_aa: CASSYGGDLYGYTF
d_call: -
clone_size: -
j_call: TRBJ1-2
v_call: TRBV7-9

cdr3_nt: TGTGCCAGCAGTTCCAACAGGGGTAACTATGGCTACACCTTC
cdr3_aa: CASSSNRGNYGYTF
d_call: TRBD1
clone_size: -
j_call: TRBJ1-2
v_call: TRBV6-5

cdr3_nt: TGTGCCGCTCGGACAGGGGGGGAGACCCAGTACTTC
cdr3_aa: CAARTGGETQYF
d_call: TRBD1
clone_size: -
j_call: TRBJ2-5
v_call: TRBV10-3

cdr3_nt: TGTGCCAGCAGCTTGGGGGCGGGGCGATACTCCTACGAGCAGTACTTC
cdr3_aa: CASSLGAGRYSYEQYF
d_call: -
clone_size: -
j_call: TRBJ2-7
v_call: TRBV5-5

cdr3_nt: TGTGCCAGCAGCTTGGGCGGGTCGAGGGAGCAGTACTTC
cdr3_aa: CASSLGGSREQYF
d_call: -
clone_size: -
j_call: TRBJ2-7
v_call: TRBV5-4

cdr3_nt: TGTGCCAGCAGCGTATCTAGGGGGAGCACCGGGGAGCTGTTTTTT
cdr3_aa: CASSVSRGSTGELFF
d_call: -
clone_size: once
j_call: TRBJ2-2
v_call: TRBV9

cdr3_nt: TGCGCCAGCAGCCTCGGACAGTCCCGTGAAGCTTTCTTT
cdr3_aa: CASSLGQSREAFF
d_call: -
clone_size: once
j_call: TRBJ1-1
v_call: TRBV5-1

cdr3_nt: TGTGCCAGCAGCCGGACTAGCGGGAGTAGGGTGCAGTACTTC
cdr3_aa: CASSRTSGSRVQYF
d_call: TRBD2
clone_size: -
j_call: TRBJ2-7
v_call: TRBV7-8

cdr3_nt: TGTGCCAGCAGTTACTACGGGACAGGGAACCCCGGGGAGCTGTTTTTT
cdr3_aa: CASSYYGTGNPGELFF
d_call: TRBD1
clone_size: -
j_call: TRBJ2-2
v_call: TRBV6-5

cdr3_nt: TGCGCCAGCAGCCCCCAGGGTGGGGGCGGTCAGCCCCAGCATTTT
cdr3_aa: CASSPQGGGGQPQHF
d_call: -
clone_size: few
j_call: TRBJ1-5
v_call: TRBV5-1

cdr3_nt: TGTTCCAGCAGCCAATCGCGGACAGGGACGAACACTGAAGCTTTCTTT
cdr3_aa: CSSSQSRTGTNTEAFF
d_call: TRBD1
clone_size: -
j_call: TRBJ1-1
v_call: TRBV7-9

cdr3_nt: TGTGCCAGCAGTCGAGGGACAGCCTATGGCTACACCTTC
cdr3_aa: CASSRGTAYGYTF
d_call: TRBD1
clone_size: once
j_call: TRBJ1-2
v_call: TRBV27

cdr3_nt: TGTGCCAGCAGCTTAACTAGCGGAGGGGCAGATACGCAGTATTTT
cdr3_aa: CASSLTSGGADTQYF
d_call: TRBD2
clone_size: -
j_call: TRBJ2-3
v_call: TRBV7-2

cdr3_nt: TGTGCCAGCAGCTTAGGGGGGACAGCAACCTACGAGCAGTACTTC
cdr3_aa: CASSLGGTATYEQYF
d_call: TRBD1
clone_size: -
j_call: TRBJ2-7
v_call: TRBV7-2

cdr3_nt: TGTGCCAGCAGCCAAGATGACAGAGCCTACGAGCAGTACTTC
cdr3_aa: CASSQDDRAYEQYF
d_call: -
clone_size: -
j_call: TRBJ2-7
v_call: TRBV14

cdr3_nt: TGTGCCAGCATCACCGACCCACCACAGGGGGGCTACACCTTC
cdr3_aa: CASITDPPQGGYTF
d_call: TRBD1
clone_size: once
j_call: TRBJ1-2
v_call: TRBV25-1

cdr3_nt: TGTGCCAGCGCCCCCGGAGGAGCCTGGGGCTACACCTTC
cdr3_aa: CASAPGGAWGYTF
d_call: -
clone_size: once
j_call: TRBJ1-2
v_call: TRBV7-8

cdr3_nt: TGTGCCAGTAGTAAAGGGGGCTACGAGCAGTACTTC
cdr3_aa: CASSKGGYEQYF
d_call: -
clone_size: -
j_call: TRBJ2-7
v_call: TRBV19

cdr3_nt: TGTGCCAGCAGCCCAAGCGGGGGTGAGCAGTTCTTC
cdr3_aa: CASSPSGGEQFF
d_call: TRBD2
clone_size: -
j_call: TRBJ2-1
v_call: TRBV27

cdr3_nt: TGTGCCAGCAGCTTGGCCGGGGAAGGGGAGACCCAGTACTTC
cdr3_aa: CASSLAGEGETQYF
d_call: -
clone_size: few
j_call: TRBJ2-5
v_call: TRBV5-6

cdr3_nt: TGTGCCAGCAGCGTAGGCCAGACAGTAATGAATGAGCAGTTCTTC
cdr3_aa: CASSVGQTVMNEQFF
d_call: -
clone_size: -
j_call: TRBJ2-1
v_call: TRBV9

cdr3_nt: TGTGCCAGCTCACTTTTGGGACTAGCGGGGACAGATACGCAGTATTTT
cdr3_aa: CASSLLGLAGTDTQYF
d_call: TRBD2
clone_size: -
j_call: TRBJ2-3
v_call: TRBV18

cdr3_nt: TGTGCCAGTAGTATAGGGGGCCCATCCTACGAGCAGTACTTC
cdr3_aa: CASSIGGPSYEQYF
d_call: -
clone_size: -
j_call: TRBJ2-7
v_call: TRBV19